A single sample gave rise to the 13 T cell receptor beta chains below, sequenced in a study of CD8 T cells in ankylosing spondylitis (dated by TCRdb to 2016 to 2017). The investigation overall reported the following: A TCR beta motif of fewer than 10 highly homologous amino acid variants appeared characteristic of blood from ankylosing spondylitis patients.

These receptors' targets are unknown. Libraries were built with 5' RACE. Data came from an Illumina HiSeq 2500. TCRdb redid the processing of the public reads, applying fastp at Q25 and MiXCR, and retained in-frame beta chains. Each record represents a unique CDR3 protein, reported with the most common genes and DNA among its rows. The table for this sample lists 300,000 to 400,000 distinct CDR3 sequences; about a fifth of them were counted only once. The ten largest clones represent around 16% of the sample. The sample comprised blood, either unsorted or a sorted T cell fraction (not recorded which). These TCRs come from a male donor with ankylosing spondylitis.

In this sample, this clonotype turned up many times. This chain uses TRBV7-8 with TRBJ2-1; D call uncertain. Germline CDR1 and CDR2: SGHVS and FQNEAQ. Between the trimmed V and J ends, which lost 0 bases and 5 bases, there was a span of 8 bases. This CDR3 has 14 amino acids. The CDR3 sequence: CASSLARINNEQFF. The CDR3 nucleotides are TGTGCCAGCAGCTTAGCGCGCATAAACAATGAGCAGTTCTTC.

The V call is TRBV27, the J call TRBJ2-7, with D perhaps assigned TRBD1 or TRBD2 (5 bases each). Germline V gene data show CDR1 as MNHEY and CDR2 as SMNVEV (reference sequence). V was shortened by 1 base and J by 5 bases, with 12 bases between the two germline ends. The CDR3 contains 14 residues. The CDR3 here is CASSLWGTRNEQYF. The CDR3 nucleotides read TGTGCCAGCAGTTTATGGGGGACCAGAAACGAGCAGTACTTC.

This clonotype has a handful of counts. The chain is built from TRBV15 and TRBJ2-1, with 11 bases identical to TRBD2. Germline loops: CDR1 LNHNV, CDR2 YYDKDF (reference sequence). The CDR3 runs to 17 residues. V shed 3 bases, J shed 3 bases, and the junction held 7 bases outside the gene matches. The CDR3: CATSSGLAGTYYNEQFF. The CDR3 DNA is TGTGCCACCAGCAGTGGACTAGCGGGTACCTACTACAATGAGCAGTTCTTC.

A few counts support this clonotype. The V call is TRBV15, the J call TRBJ2-1, with D hard to call. This CDR3 is built from 13 residues. Germline CDR1 LNHNV, CDR2 YYDKDF (reference sequence). V was pared by 1 base and J by 16 bases, with 17 bases between. The CDR3 DNA reads TGTGCCACCAGCAGAGTGTTGGACGGGCCGAGCTTCTTC. Translation: CATSRVLDGPSFF.

This clonotype has more than one count but fewer than ten. The V and J genes are TRBV5-1 and TRBJ2-6; 9 bases agree with TRBD1. CDR1 is SGHRS, CDR2 YFSETQ, per germline. The CDR3 runs 16 residues. After removal of 0 bases from V and 2 bases from J, the junction contained 0 bases not matched to a gene. The CDR3 DNA reads as TGCGCCAGCAGCTTGGGACAGGGGGCTGGGGCCAACGTCCTGACTTTC. As protein: CASSLGQGAGANVLTF.

V usage is TRBV6-5 and J usage is TRBJ1-1, with no clear D. Germline V gives CDR1 MNHEY, CDR2 SVGAGI. Trimming removed 10 bases at V and 3 bases at J, with 12 bases between. The CDR3 has 12 amino acids. This CDR3 reads CATTRGDTEAFF. CDR3 nucleotides: TGTGCCACCACACGGGGAGACACTGAAGCTTTCTTT.

The gene calls are TRBV12-3 or TRBV12-4 and TRBJ2-5, with 7 bases aligning to TRBD1. This CDR3 comprises 14 residues. V lost 4 bases to trimming and J lost 3 bases; unmatched junction nucleotides: 5. The CDR3 DNA is TGTGCCAGCAGTTACGGGACAGCTAAAGAGACCCAGTACTTC. This sequence encodes CASSYGTAKETQYF.

J is TRBJ2-1 and V is TRBV28; 10 nucleotides align to TRBD2. Germline-derived CDR1 and CDR2 are MDHEN and SYDVKM. After removal of 2 bases from V and 5 bases from J, the junction contained 3 bases not matched to a gene. The CDR3 sequence is 15 residues long. CDR3 nucleotide sequence: TGTGCCAGCAGTTTACTAGCGGGAGTTCACAATGAGCAGTTCTTC. Translation: CASSLLAGVHNEQFF.

This clonotype was detected a few times. The rearrangement links TRBV5-5 to TRBJ2-4; unclear D gene. Deletions cut 0 bases from V and 0 bases from J, with 7 bases between. The CDR3 runs to 15 residues. Germline V gene data show CDR1 as SGHKS and CDR2 as YYEKEE (reference sequence). CDR3 sequence reads: CASSLARLAKNIQYF. The CDR3 DNA reads as TGTGCCAGCAGCTTGGCCAGGTTAGCCAAAAACATTCAGTACTTC.

This chain connects TRBV19 to TRBJ2-3; D possibly uses TRBD1 or TRBD2 (7 bases each). The germline V and J ends were trimmed by 5 bases and 0 bases, with 24 bases remaining between them. Germline V gene data show CDR1 as LNHDA and CDR2 as SQIVND (reference sequence). This CDR3 is 19 amino acids long. The CDR3 sequence is CASSGGGMRSGASTDTQYF. The CDR3, as DNA: TGTGCCAGTAGTGGAGGGGGCATGCGAAGCGGGGCTAGCACAGATACGCAGTATTTT.

The chain uses TRBV19 and TRBJ1-5; D gene ambiguous. This CDR3 has 12 residues. Germline assignment: CDR1 LNHDA and CDR2 SQIVND (reference sequence). Between the trimmed V and J ends, which lost 5 bases and 11 bases, there was a span of 13 bases. CDR3 sequence reads: CASSDGVKAQHF. Here the CDR3 DNA reads TGTGCCAGTAGTGACGGCGTCAAGGCCCAGCATTTT. Drawing the rest from reference TRBV19 and TRBJ1-5, the complete variable domain is DGGITQSPKYLFRKEGQNVTLSCEQNLNHDAMYWYRQDPGQGLRLIYYSQIVNDFQKGDIAEGYSVSREKKESFPLTVTSAQKNPTAFYLCASSDGVKAQHFGDGTRLSIL.

The chain links TRBV2 to TRBJ2-2; D gene uncertain. Between the trimmed V and J ends, which lost 4 bases and 4 bases, there was a span of 16 bases. This CDR3 has 16 residues. The germline gives CDR1 SNHLY, CDR2 FYNNEI. The CDR3 DNA follows: TGTGCCAGCAGTGCTCTACAGACCCGAGGCACCGGGGAGCTGTTTTTT. It codes for CASSALQTRGTGELFF.

CDR3 bases: TGCGCCAGCAGCGGGGGACAGAACACTGAAGCTTTCTTT. This translates into CASSGGQNTEAFF. This sequence joins TRBV5-1 and TRBJ1-1; TRBD1 is a possible D gene (6 bases). CDR3 length equals 13 residues. Trimming shortened V by 4 bases and J by 1 base, and 8 bases separated the two germline ends. Germline V gene sequence: CDR1 SGHRS, CDR2 YFSETQ.